The source of this TCR beta chain is a study of spatial heterogeneity in lung cancer. Study-wide background: Beta-chain sequences were consistently detected more often than alpha-chain sequences. In the raw reads, each unique TCR and UMI combination was present more than ten times on average.

This clonotype appeared many times. Time point described: sample taken at primary tumor resection. In each case, whole RNA from tumor, nontumor lung or frozen PBMC was sequenced unsorted. Using its own MiXCR run on the 5' RACE reads, TCRdb lists one record per CDR3 protein. The repertoire holds 20,000 to 25,000 distinct CDR3 sequences, 4.6% seen once, with 6% to 7.5% in the top ten. The V gene lost 2 bases and the J gene lost 5 bases, with 9 bases spanning the gap. CDR3 length: 13 amino acids. Germline CDR1 SEHNR, CDR2 FQNEAQ (reference sequence). The origin of this receptor is a male donor with early-stage non-small cell lung cancer. The source material was PBMCs, sampled at surgery. The chain is built from TRBV7-9 and TRBJ2-5; tentative D call: TRBD2 (6 bases). In DNA form, the CDR3 reads TGTGCCAGCAGCTTATGGGGGGACGAGACCCAGTACTTC. Protein product: CASSLWGDETQYF.